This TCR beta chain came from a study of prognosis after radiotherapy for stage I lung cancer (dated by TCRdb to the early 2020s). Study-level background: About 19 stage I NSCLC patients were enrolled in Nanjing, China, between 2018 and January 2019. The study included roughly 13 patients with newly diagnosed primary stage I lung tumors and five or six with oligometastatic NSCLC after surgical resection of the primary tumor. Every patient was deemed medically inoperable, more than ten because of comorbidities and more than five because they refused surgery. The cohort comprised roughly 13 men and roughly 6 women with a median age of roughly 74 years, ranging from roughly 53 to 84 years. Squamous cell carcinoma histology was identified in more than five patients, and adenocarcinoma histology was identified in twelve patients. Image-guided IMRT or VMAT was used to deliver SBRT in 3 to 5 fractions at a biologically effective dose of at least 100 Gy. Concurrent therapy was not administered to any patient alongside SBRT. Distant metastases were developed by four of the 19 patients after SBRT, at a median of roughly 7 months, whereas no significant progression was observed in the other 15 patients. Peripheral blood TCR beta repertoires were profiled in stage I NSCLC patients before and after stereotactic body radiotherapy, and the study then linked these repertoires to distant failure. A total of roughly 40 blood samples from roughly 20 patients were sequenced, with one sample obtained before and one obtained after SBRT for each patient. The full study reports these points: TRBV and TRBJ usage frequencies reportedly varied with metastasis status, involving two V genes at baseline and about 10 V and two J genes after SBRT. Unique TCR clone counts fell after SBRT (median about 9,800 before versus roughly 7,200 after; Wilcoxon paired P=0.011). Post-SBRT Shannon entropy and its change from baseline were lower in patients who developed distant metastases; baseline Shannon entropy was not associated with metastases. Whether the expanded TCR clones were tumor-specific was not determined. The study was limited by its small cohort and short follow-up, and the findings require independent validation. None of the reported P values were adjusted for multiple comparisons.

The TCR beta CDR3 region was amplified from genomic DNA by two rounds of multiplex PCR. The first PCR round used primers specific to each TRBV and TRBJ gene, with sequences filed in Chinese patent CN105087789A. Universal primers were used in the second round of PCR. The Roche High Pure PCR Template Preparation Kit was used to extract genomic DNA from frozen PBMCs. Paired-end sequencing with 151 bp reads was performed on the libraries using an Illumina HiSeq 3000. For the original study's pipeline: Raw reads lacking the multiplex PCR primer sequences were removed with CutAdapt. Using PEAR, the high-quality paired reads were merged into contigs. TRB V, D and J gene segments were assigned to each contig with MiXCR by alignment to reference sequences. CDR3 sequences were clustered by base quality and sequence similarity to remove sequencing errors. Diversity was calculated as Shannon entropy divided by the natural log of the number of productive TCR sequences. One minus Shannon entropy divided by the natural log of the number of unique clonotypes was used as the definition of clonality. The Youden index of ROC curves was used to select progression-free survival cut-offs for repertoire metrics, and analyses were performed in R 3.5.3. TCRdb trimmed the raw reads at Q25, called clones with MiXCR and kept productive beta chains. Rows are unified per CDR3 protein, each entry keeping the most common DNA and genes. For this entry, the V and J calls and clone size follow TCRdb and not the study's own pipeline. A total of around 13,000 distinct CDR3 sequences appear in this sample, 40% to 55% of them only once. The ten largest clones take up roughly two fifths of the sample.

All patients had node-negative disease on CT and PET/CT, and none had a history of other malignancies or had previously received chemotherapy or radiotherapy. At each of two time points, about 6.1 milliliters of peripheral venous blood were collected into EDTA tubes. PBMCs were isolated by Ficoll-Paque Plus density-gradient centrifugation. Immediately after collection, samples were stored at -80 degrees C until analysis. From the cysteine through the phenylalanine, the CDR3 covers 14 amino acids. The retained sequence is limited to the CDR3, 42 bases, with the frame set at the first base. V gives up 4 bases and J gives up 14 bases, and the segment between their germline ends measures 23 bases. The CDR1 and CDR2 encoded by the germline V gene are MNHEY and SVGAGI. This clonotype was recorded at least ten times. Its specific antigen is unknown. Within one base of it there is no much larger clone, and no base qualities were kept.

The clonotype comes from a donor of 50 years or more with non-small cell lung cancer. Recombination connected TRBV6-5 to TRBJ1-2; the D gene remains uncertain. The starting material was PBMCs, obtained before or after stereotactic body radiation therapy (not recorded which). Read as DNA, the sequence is TGTGCCAGCAGTTCCCATGACGTGGTGGCCGCGCAGACCTTC. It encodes CASSSHDVVAAQTF.